The 12 T cell receptor beta chains below all came from one sample that was sequenced in a study of OX40 agonist ivuxolimab in advanced cancers. Here immunoSEQ multiplex PCR was the method, and the copy in TCRdb shows in-frame clones only, minus some. The table has tens of thousands of clones, around 90% seen once; the top ten hold approximately 0.44%. Sample: CD4+ or CD8+ T cells sorted from blood, taken in a trial of the OX40 agonist ivuxolimab. The source of these receptors is an adult with an advanced solid tumor such as melanoma, head and neck, liver or kidney cancer.

The chain couples TRBV30 to TRBJ1-2; D is undetermined. V was clipped by 2 bases and J by 1 base, with 8 bases between them. This CDR3 spans 13 amino acids. Germline V gene data show CDR1 as GTSNPN and CDR2 as SVGIG (reference sequence). The CDR3 is CAWSLVSNYGYTF. The DNA of the CDR3 is TGTGCCTGGAGTTTAGTTAGTAACTATGGCTACACCTTC.

The gene calls are TRBV19 and TRBJ2-3; TRBD1 matches at 10 bases. V was clipped by 5 bases and J by 3 bases; unmatched bases: 5. The CDR3 length is 15 residues. Germline V gene lookup returns CDR1 LNHDA and CDR2 SQIVND (reference sequence). The CDR3 region has the DNA TGTGCCAGTAGTCCGGACAGGGGGGTAACAGATACGCAGTATTTT. The encoded protein is CASSPDRGVTDTQYF. Full variable domain (outside the CDR3, taken from reference TRBV19 and TRBJ2-3): DGGITQSPKYLFRKEGQNVTLSCEQNLNHDAMYWYRQDPGQGLRLIYYSQIVNDFQKGDIAEGYSVSREKKESFPLTVTSAQKNPTAFYLCASSPDRGVTDTQYFGPGTRLTVL.

The rearrangement uses TRBV10-1 and TRBJ2-7; 9 bases line up with TRBD2. The CDR3 length is 13 residues. J lost 3 bases, V lost 5 bases, and 2 bases had no gene match. Germline CDR1 and CDR2: WNHNN and SYGVQD (reference sequence). The DNA of the CDR3 is TGCGCCAGCAGTCCTAGCGGGAACTACGAGCAGTACTTC. Translating it yields CASSPSGNYEQYF.

This rearrangement joins TRBV29-1 to TRBJ2-2, with D possibly being TRBD2 (6 bases). V lost 4 bases to trimming and J lost 5 bases, with 17 bases between them. CDR3 length equals 15 residues. Germline loops: CDR1 SQVTM, CDR2 ANQGSEA. CDR3 sequence reads: CSVAVTGAGTGELFF. The CDR3 bases are TGCAGCGTTGCTGTTACTGGCGCGGGAACCGGGGAGCTGTTTTTT.

V usage is TRBV14 and J usage is TRBJ2-2; TRBD2 aligns across 9 bases. Germline V CDR1 and CDR2: SGHDN, FVKESK. The V segment lost 3 bases and the J segment 6 bases; nucleotides outside the gene matches: 14. The CDR3 runs 18 residues. The CDR3: CASSHLSGAGGPAGELFF. CDR3 nucleotides: TGTGCCAGCAGCCACCTTTCCGGGGCGGGAGGGCCCGCCGGGGAGCTGTTTTTT.

The gene calls are TRBV11-3 and TRBJ2-3; TRBD2 matches 11 bases. V was clipped by 4 bases and J by 2 bases; unmatched bases: 8. The CDR3 sequence is 17 residues long. CDR1 is SGHNT, CDR2 YENEEA, per germline. The CDR3 bases are TGTGCCAGCAGCTCCCTCCCGGGACTAGCGGCCACAGATACGCAGTATTTT. As protein: CASSSLPGLAATDTQYF.

In DNA, the CDR3 is TGTGCCAGCAGCGTAGTTGGGACCGTCGGGGAGCTGTTTTTT. Encoded protein: CASSVVGTVGELFF. The rearrangement joins TRBV9 to TRBJ2-2; D is possibly TRBD1 or TRBD2 (5 bases each). This CDR3 spans 14 amino acids. The V and J ends lost 0 bases and 7 bases respectively, with 10 bases between them. CDR1 SGDLS and CDR2 YYNGEE come from the germline V gene.

The chain joins TRBV6-6 to TRBJ2-7; D uncertain. CDR3 size: 13 residues. Per germline, CDR1 MNHNY and CDR2 SVGAGI (reference sequence). With 6 bases removed from V and 3 bases from J, the gap between germline ends came to 12 bases. The CDR3 coding sequence is TGTGCCAGCAGCACGGGTCTAAACTACGAGCAGTACTTC. Amino acids: CASSTGLNYEQYF.

This clone was seen more than once but under ten times. This chain joins TRBV27 and TRBJ2-1; D may be TRBD1 or TRBD2 (5 bases each). Germline CDR1 is MNHEY and CDR2 is SMNVEV (reference sequence). Trimming took off 4 bases at V and 6 bases at J, with 13 bases between the two ends. CDR3 length: 14 amino acids. The CDR3 bases are TGTGCCAGCAGTTCATGGGACGACCCCAATGAGCAGTTCTTC. It encodes CASSSWDDPNEQFF.

This clone was seen only a few times. The V gene is TRBV7-9, the J gene TRBJ1-1; D is possibly TRBD1 (5 bases). V dropped 5 bases and J dropped 4 bases, with 14 bases sitting between them. The germline CDR1 and CDR2 sequences are SEHNR and FQNEAQ (reference sequence). This CDR3 region has 14 residues. The chain's CDR3 is CASSRGTFLTEAFF. CDR3 in DNA: TGTGCCAGCAGCCGGGGGACCTTCCTCACTGAAGCTTTCTTT.

In DNA, the CDR3 is TGTGCCAGCACCCGGGAGCAGGGAAATAATTCACCCCTCCACTTT. Protein sequence: CASTREQGNNSPLHF. The chain is built from TRBV18 and TRBJ1-6; a weak D match, TRBD1 (5 bases). From germline, CDR1 is KGHSH and CDR2 LQKENI. Trimming shortened V by 8 bases and J by 5 bases, and 16 bases separated the two germline ends. There are 15 residues in the CDR3.

The chain has TRBV6-1 and TRBJ1-5; unclear D gene. The germline V gene encodes CDR1 MNHNS and CDR2 SASEGT. The V end lost 0 bases, the J end lost 11 bases, and 17 bases lay between the germline ends. This CDR3 has 15 amino acids. The CDR3 sequence: CASSEARAAGSAQHF. CDR3 nucleotide sequence: TGTGCCAGCAGTGAAGCGCGGGCCGCGGGGTCTGCCCAGCATTTT.